The 19 T cell receptor beta chains listed next were all sequenced from one sample in a study of regulatory T cells in long-lasting Graves disease. Assembly of TCR beta libraries relied on iRepertoire HTBI primers together with Arm-PCR of CDR3 regions. TCRdb redid the calling of the multiplex PCR reads with MiXCR, one entry per CDR3 protein. The sample contains roughly 350,000 distinct CDR3 sequences, 15% to 20% of which appear only once. Indicated time point: newly diagnosed GD, antithyroid drugs for less than 3 months. From PBMCs, RNA was extracted and then used to make the TCR library. The data also belong to a second study, concerning T cells in Graves' hyperthyroidism and ophthalmopathy.

The sample consisted of peripheral blood mononuclear cells (PBMCs), taken at new diagnosis, from a patient treated with antithyroid drugs. Source of these receptors: a woman aged 18-29 years with Graves disease.

This clonotype was recorded a few times. This chain links TRBV20-1 with TRBJ2-7, with D possibly called TRBD1 or TRBD2 (5 bases each). V was pared by 6 bases and J by 3 bases, with 9 bases between. The CDR3 runs to 11 residues. Germline lookup yields CDR1 DFQATT and CDR2 SNEGSKA (reference sequence). DNA of the CDR3: TGCAGTGCCGGGGACGGCTACGAGCAGTACTTC. Translated: CSAGDGYEQYF.

The V gene is TRBV5-1, the J gene TRBJ1-1; the match to TRBD1 covers 8 bases. V lost 4 bases, J lost 4 bases, and 12 bases stayed unmatched. Per germline, CDR1 SGHRS and CDR2 YFSETQ. The CDR3 loop spans 16 amino acids. CDR3 sequence: CASSVDRGRLVTEAFF. DNA for the CDR3: TGCGCCAGCAGCGTCGACAGGGGACGGCTAGTCACTGAAGCTTTCTTT.

This clonotype was counted a few times. The chain is built from TRBV19 and TRBJ1-5; weak D call: TRBD1 (6 bases). The germline V gene has CDR1 LNHDA and CDR2 SQIVND (reference sequence). V lost 6 bases, J lost 7 bases, and 19 bases lay in between. The CDR3 is 15 amino acids. As DNA, the CDR3 is TGTGCCAGTAGCGGTAGAAGGGGGTCGGGGCAGCCCCAGCATTTT. Residues: CASSGRRGSGQPQHF.

This clonotype was detected many times. The chain couples TRBV12-3 or TRBV12-4 to TRBJ1-1; 8 nucleotides agree with TRBD1. Germline trimming cut 4 bases from V and 6 bases from J; bases unmatched to any gene: 13. This CDR3 has 16 amino acids. CDR3 sequence reads: CASSSGRGRIIAEAFF. CDR3 bases: TGTGCCAGCAGTTCAGGCAGGGGGCGTATTATCGCTGAAGCTTTCTTT.

This clonotype came up many times. One end of the junction fails to match germline, which may point to a read error. V gene TRBV7-3 combines with J gene TRBJ2-5; TRBD1 or TRBD2 may be the D gene (5 bases each). This CDR3 contains 15 residues. Per the germline V gene, CDR1 is SGHTA and CDR2 is FQGTGA. The CDR3 sequence is CASGLGDGARDQAYF. The DNA for the CDR3 is TGTGCCAGCGGCTTAGGGGACGGAGCAAGAGACCAGGCGTACTTC. The full variable domain, completed using reference TRBV7-3 and TRBJ2-5, is GAGVSQTPSNKVTEKGKYVELRCDPISGHTALYWYRQSLGQGPEFLIYFQGTGAADDSGLPNDRFFAVRPEGSVSTLKIQRTERGDSAVYLCASGLGDGARDQAYFGPGTRLLVL.

About this clonotype itself: A much more abundant neighbour one base away suggests this may be a read error. The chain uses TRBV7-2 and TRBJ1-1, with a possible D match to TRBD1 (5 bases). The CDR3 length is 15 residues. Trimming pared 5 bases from V and 1 base from J, leaving 14 bases between. Germline V gives CDR1 SGHTA, CDR2 FQGNSA. The CDR3 sequence is CASSPRQRPNTEAFF. DNA for the CDR3: TGTGCCAGCAGCCCGCGACAGCGACCGAACACTGAAGCTTTCTTT. The complete variable domain, with remaining parts taken from reference TRBV7-2 and TRBJ1-1, reads GAGVSQSPSNKVTEKGKDVELRCDPISGHTALYWYRQSLGQGLEFLIYFQGNSAPDKSGLPSDRFSAERTGGSVSTLTIQRTQQEDSAVYLCASSPRQRPNTEAFFGQGTRLTVV.

This clonotype was picked up many times. Possible read error: a much larger clone is one base away. This chain uses TRBV11-2 with TRBJ2-3; D not certain. Germline V gene sequence: CDR1 SGHAT, CDR2 FQNNGV. V was pared by 1 base and J by 0 bases, with 14 bases between. The CDR3 loop spans 17 amino acids. Written as DNA, the CDR3 is TGTGCCAGCAGCTTAGGTTCGACAACTTCTAGCACAGATACGCAGTATTTT. This translates into CASSLGSTTSSTDTQYF.

The chain links TRBV18 to TRBJ2-1; 9 positions match TRBD2. CDR1 KGHSH and CDR2 LQKENI come from the germline V gene. The CDR3 contains 15 residues. The V segment lost 1 base and the J segment 7 bases; nucleotides outside the gene matches: 5. CDR3 loop: CASSPLAGVGNEQFF. In DNA form, the CDR3 reads TGTGCCAGCTCACCACTAGCGGGAGTCGGAAATGAGCAGTTCTTC.

This clonotype has more than one count but fewer than ten. V gene TRBV7-8 combines with J gene TRBJ2-2, with D possibly being TRBD1 or TRBD2 (5 bases each). Germline V gene sequence: CDR1 SGHVS, CDR2 FQNEAQ. V was trimmed by 1 base and J by 5 bases, leaving 14 bases between them. The CDR3 sequence is 16 residues long. The CDR3 nucleotides read TGTGCCAGCAGCTTAGGCCGGGGCAGTTCTACCGGGGAGCTGTTTTTT. It encodes CASSLGRGSSTGELFF.

This clonotype was picked up many times. In DNA form, the CDR3 reads TGTGCCAGCCTCCGAGGTTTCGGGGAGACCCAGTACTTC. Translation gives CASLRGFGETQYF. The chain joins TRBV12-3 or TRBV12-4 to TRBJ2-5, with D unresolved. V lost 8 bases and J 5 bases, leaving 15 bases between the germline ends. This CDR3 contains 13 residues.

At least ten counts were recorded for this clonotype. The J gene is TRBJ2-7, the V gene TRBV3-1; no clear D gene. V lost 1 base and J lost 7, with 17 bases in between. The CDR3 totals 15 residues. Looked up from germline, CDR1 is LGHDT and CDR2 is YNNKEL (reference sequence). This chain's CDR3 is CASSQGVEAGREQYF. The CDR3 DNA sequence: TGTGCCAGCAGCCAAGGCGTCGAGGCAGGACGGGAGCAGTACTTC.

This clonotype was seen only a few times. The V gene is TRBV30, the J gene TRBJ1-2; D call uncertain. The CDR3 runs 13 residues. Germline V gives CDR1 GTSNPN, CDR2 SVGIG (reference sequence). CDR3 sequence (DNA): TGTGCTTTGGACCGGAGGGCAGTCTATGGCTACACCTTC. Translated, it gives CALDRRAVYGYTF.

This clonotype was picked up many times. V usage is TRBV7-3 and J usage is TRBJ2-2; 12 bases agree with TRBD2. There are 17 residues in the CDR3. Trimming at V came to 3 bases and at J to 3 bases, leaving 5 bases not matched to a gene. Looked up from germline, CDR1 is SGHTA and CDR2 is FQGTGA. CDR3 sequence reads: CASSLTSGGGDTGELFF. The CDR3 DNA reads as TGTGCCAGCAGCTTGACTAGCGGGGGCGGGGACACCGGGGAGCTGTTTTTT. Together with reference TRBV7-3 and TRBJ2-2, the CDR3 gives the full variable domain: GAGVSQTPSNKVTEKGKYVELRCDPISGHTALYWYRQSLGQGPEFLIYFQGTGAADDSGLPNDRFFAVRPEGSVSTLKIQRTERGDSAVYLCASSLTSGGGDTGELFFGEGSRLTVL.

This clonotype occurred many times. The chain is built from TRBV7-8 and TRBJ1-1; D remains unclear. Looked up from germline, CDR1 is SGHVS and CDR2 is FQNEAQ. The CDR3 consists of 15 residues. V gave up 1 base and J gave up 2 bases, with 11 bases separating them. The CDR3 DNA reads as TGTGCCAGCAGCTTAGAGGGCGGAATCAACACTGAAGCTTTCTTT. This codes for CASSLEGGINTEAFF.

Worth noting for this clonotype: Since the CDR3 does not end with the conserved phenylalanine or tryptophan, this likely comes from a read error. The chain combines TRBV18 with TRBJ1-1; D ambiguous. Per germline, CDR1 KGHSH and CDR2 LQKENI. This CDR3 spans 13 amino acids. V lost 8 bases and J lost 1, with 11 bases in between. The CDR3 here is CASSFQPNTEAFS. As DNA, the CDR3 is TGTGCCAGCAGTTTCCAGCCGAACACTGAAGCTTTCTCT.

The chain is built from TRBV28 and TRBJ1-2; D is unresolved. Germline lookup yields CDR1 MDHEN and CDR2 SYDVKM. This CDR3 spans 12 amino acids. Between the trimmed V and J ends, which lost 8 bases and 2 bases, there was a span of 9 bases. CDR3 coding DNA: TGTGCCAGCGGACTTTTAAACTATGGCTACACCTTC. Amino acid sequence: CASGLLNYGYTF.

The sample holds many counts of this clonotype. One end of the junction fails to match germline, which may point to a read error. The genes are TRBV5-1 and TRBJ1-5; D may be TRBD1 (5 bases). The germline V gene encodes CDR1 SGHRS and CDR2 YFSETQ. The CDR3 extends over 15 amino acids. CDR3 bases: TGTGCCAGCAGCTTAGGCGCAGGGAGGAATCAGCCCCAGCATTTT. Translation: CASSLGAGRNQPQHF.

This clonotype was seen many times. V gene TRBV30 combines with J gene TRBJ1-5; 9 bases align to TRBD1. V lost 8 bases, J lost 6 bases, and 5 bases stayed unmatched. This CDR3 is built from 12 residues. Germline V gene lookup returns CDR1 GTSNPN and CDR2 SVGIG (reference sequence). The CDR3: CAAQGARQPQHF. The CDR3 bases are TGTGCCGCACAGGGGGCGCGTCAGCCCCAGCATTTT. The whole variable domain, filled in from reference TRBV30 and TRBJ1-5, reads SQTIHQWPATLVQPVGSPLSLECTVEGTSNPNLYWYRQAAGRGLQLLFYSVGIGQISSEVPQNLSASRPQDRQFILSSKKLLLSDSGFYLCAAQGARQPQHFGDGTRLSIL.

The chain employs TRBV5-1 and TRBJ1-1, with 11 bases fitting TRBD1. Per germline, CDR1 SGHRS and CDR2 YFSETQ. There are 14 residues in the CDR3. The junction had 4 bases not matched to a gene; V was cut back by 3 bases and J by 6 bases. The CDR3 DNA sequence: TGCGCCAGCAGCTACGGACAGGGGGCCCCTGAAGCTTTCTTT. Translation gives CASSYGQGAPEAFF.